Listed below are T cell receptor beta chains from one sample, sequenced in a study of blood T cells in healthy people across ages. A single record per CDR3 protein comes from TCRdb applying MiXCR to the 5' RACE reads. Of hundreds of thousands of distinct CDR3 sequences listed, 56% are singletons. Sequenced sample: blood. These receptors were taken from a man in his forties or fifties in good health. Both conserved end residues are trimmed from each CDR3. The listing skips clone size in some rows; elsewhere it reads once, few, many or a size class.

V,J,size,CDR3
TRBV27,TRBJ2-2,.,ASSFQTFRGELF
TRBV15,TRBJ2-7,.,ATSRPGTGDTYEQY
TRBV4-1,TRBJ2-7,few,ASSQEGLAGVGEQY
TRBV5-5,TRBJ1-6,once,ASSPEWSSYNSPLH
TRBV12-3/TRBV12-4,TRBJ2-2,once,ASGTNAGELF
TRBV7-9,TRBJ2-7,.,ASSQNHYEQY
TRBV5-1,TRBJ1-2,.,ASTQEGGRSYGYT
TRBV2,TRBJ2-1,.,ANAPTDYNEQF
TRBV7-2,TRBJ2-6,many,ASSLRQHSGANVLT
TRBV20-1,TRBJ1-5,.,SAAGEKRSNQPQH
TRBV7-2,TRBJ2-7,few,ASSFAGTGYYEQY
TRBV6-5,TRBJ2-7,few,ASSQGLRSYEQY
TRBV20-1,TRBJ2-1,.,SAPILSGGLYNEQF
TRBV10-3,TRBJ1-5,.,AILSQH
TRBV7-6,TRBJ2-3,.,ASRDSYTDTQY
TRBV20-1,.,.,SARDPRETGGGETQY
TRBV6-4,TRBJ2-2,few,AARDYLRELF
TRBV12-3/TRBV12-4,TRBJ2-7,.,ASSFRESQVGEQY
TRBV9,TRBJ2-7,many,ASSPSIRTSGYEQY
TRBV5-4,TRBJ2-3,.,ASILPGDRGADTQY
TRBV20-1,TRBJ2-2,.,SANGGGPTTVTGELF
TRBV7-2,TRBJ2-5,.,ASSLTIGVGETQY
TRBV5-1,TRBJ1-2,.,ASSGSAGVTSYGYT
TRBV19,TRBJ2-3,few,ASSIHPLAANTDTQY
TRBV27,TRBJ1-1,.,ASSSRQGANTEAF
TRBV9,TRBJ2-7,.,ASSEGRWDEQY
TRBV29-1,TRBJ2-1,.,SVEAPPRVHNEQF
TRBV7-9,TRBJ1-4,.,ASSGPGQNEKLF
TRBV2,TRBJ2-7,.,TSRIGVYEQY
TRBV21-1,TRBJ2-5,.,ASSKHRTSGGSGETQY
TRBV4-3,.,.,ASSQDLTSGFQETQY
TRBV10-3,TRBJ2-3,few,AISDPRGADTQY
TRBV7-9,TRBJ1-6,few,ASSSLGSPLH
TRBV9,TRBJ2-5,once,ASSVAGDGETQY
TRBV21-1,TRBJ2-3,few,ASSKDPAGSTDTQY
TRBV9,TRBJ1-2,.,ASSPEEGSYGYT
TRBV6-5,TRBJ2-1,.,ASSYSPVIAGGLEF
TRBV20-1,TRBJ2-7,.,SAREKGGQSYEQY
TRBV20-1,.,.,SARDSQETQY